These 26 T cell receptor beta chains came from one sample sequenced in a study of blood T cell repertoires in COVID-19. The assay was immunoSEQ multiplex PCR, and TCRdb's table has in-frame clones only and misses some. The sample has under 35,000 clones; approximately 91% are singletons. Sequencing was carried out using peripheral blood. Source of these receptors: a human donor in a cohort sampled during active COVID-19.

The chain joins TRBV19 to TRBJ2-3, with a possible D match to TRBD2 (7 bases). Germline CDR1 reads LNHDA; CDR2 reads SQIVND (reference sequence). The CDR3 runs to 17 residues. V lost 10 bases, J lost 1 base, and 24 bases lay in between. Here the CDR3 reads CATQGGGISAGTDTQYF. The CDR3 DNA is TGTGCCACTCAAGGGGGGGGAATTAGCGCCGGCACAGATACGCAGTATTTT.

The chain couples TRBV28 to TRBJ1-2, with D unclear. V was clipped by 4 bases and J by 8 bases, with 14 bases between them. CDR1 and CDR2 from the germline V gene are MDHEN and SYDVKM. The CDR3 totals 13 residues. The CDR3 nucleotides read TGTGCCAGCAGTTCAGGATCCCCGGGGGGCTACACCTTC. Amino acid sequence: CASSSGSPGGYTF.

The chain combines TRBV18 with TRBJ2-4; 10 nucleotides match TRBD1. The germline V gene has CDR1 KGHSH and CDR2 LQKENI. The junction had 7 bases not matched to a gene; V was cut back by 5 bases and J by 6 bases. This CDR3 region has 15 residues. CDR3 residues: CASSWDRGPRNIQYF. The CDR3 DNA reads TGTGCCAGCTCATGGGACAGGGGTCCGAGAAACATTCAGTACTTC.

The chain combines TRBV19 with TRBJ1-2; D may be TRBD1 (5 bases). Looked up from germline, CDR1 is LNHDA and CDR2 is SQIVND (reference sequence). This CDR3 region has 13 residues. V was trimmed by 0 bases and J by 7 bases, leaving 9 bases between them. CDR3 DNA sequence: TGTGCCAGTAGTATAGAGTCAGGGTTTGGCTACACCTTC. The encoded protein is CASSIESGFGYTF. Full variable domain (rest looked up from reference TRBV19 and TRBJ1-2): DGGITQSPKYLFRKEGQNVTLSCEQNLNHDAMYWYRQDPGQGLRLIYYSQIVNDFQKGDIAEGYSVSREKKESFPLTVTSAQKNPTAFYLCASSIESGFGYTFGSGTRLTVV.

This clone appeared once. This rearrangement joins TRBV7-2 to TRBJ1-2; TRBD1 aligns across 7 bases. Trimming at V came to 4 bases and at J to 9 bases, leaving 14 bases not matched to a gene. CDR1 is SGHTA, CDR2 FQGNSA, per germline. CDR3 size: 15 residues. CDR3 nucleotide sequence: TGTGCCAGCAGCTACCTCGACAGGGTCATGAATAGCTACACCTTC. It translates to CASSYLDRVMNSYTF.

The chain joins TRBV11-3 to TRBJ1-1, with unresolved D. CDR3 length: 12 amino acids. In germline, CDR1 is SGHNT, CDR2 YENEEA. V gave up 6 bases and J gave up 1 base, with 6 bases separating them. CDR3 region: CASRPGNTEAFF. In nucleotides, the CDR3 is TGTGCCAGCAGGCCGGGGAACACTGAAGCTTTCTTT.

The chain recombines TRBV3-1 (or the pseudogene TRBV3-2) with TRBJ1-5; D unclear. Trimming shortened V by 4 bases and J by 7 bases, and 11 bases separated the two germline ends. CDR1 and CDR2 from the germline V gene are LGHDT and YNNKEL (reference sequence). The length of the CDR3 is 13 residues. This chain's CDR3 is CASSPRRGQPQHF. The CDR3 DNA reads TGTGCCAGCAGCCCCCGCAGAGGGCAGCCCCAGCATTTT.

V gene TRBV5-1 combines with J gene TRBJ1-2, with D perhaps matching TRBD1 (5 bases). V was cut by 0 bases and J by 6 bases, with 12 bases left in between. In germline, CDR1 is SGHRS, CDR2 YFSETQ. CDR3 length: 14 residues. CDR3 region: CASSLEGEMNGYTF. CDR3 sequence (DNA): TGCGCCAGCAGCTTGGAAGGGGAAATGAATGGCTACACCTTC.

Here the CDR3 DNA reads TGTGCCAGCATGTCTCCCACGGGGGACACCGGGGAGCTGTTTTTT. As protein: CASMSPTGDTGELFF. This chain links TRBV25-1 with TRBJ2-2; D might be TRBD2 (6 bases). Germline assignment: CDR1 MGHDK and CDR2 SYGVNS. Deletions cut 7 bases from V and 3 bases from J, with 15 bases between. The CDR3 runs to 15 residues.

This chain uses TRBV4-1 with TRBJ2-1; possible D gene TRBD1, 6 bases. This CDR3 spans 15 amino acids. Germline CDR1 is MGHRA and CDR2 is YSYEKL. V was pared by 3 bases and J by 4 bases, with 13 bases between. The CDR3 sequence: CASSHGTHVYNEQFF. The CDR3 nucleotides are TGCGCCAGCAGCCACGGGACACATGTTTACAATGAGCAGTTCTTC.

The V call is TRBV19, the J call TRBJ2-2, with 9 bases lining up with TRBD1. Germline V gives CDR1 LNHDA, CDR2 SQIVND (reference sequence). V lost 9 bases and J lost 3; bases outside the gene matches: 8. This CDR3 is built from 15 residues. The CDR3 loop is CASRSQGADTGELFF. In DNA, the CDR3 is TGTGCCAGCAGATCACAGGGGGCTGACACCGGGGAGCTGTTTTTT.

CDR3 nucleotide sequence: TGTGCCAGCAGTCAAATTCAGGGAAGCGAGCAGTACGTC. Protein sequence: CASSQIQGSEQYV. The chain has TRBV6-5 and TRBJ2-7; tentatively, D is TRBD1 (5 bases). The ends were cut back, 5 bases at V and 6 bases at J, with 14 bases in the middle. The CDR3 loop spans 13 amino acids. The germline V gene encodes CDR1 MNHEY and CDR2 SVGAGI.

The chain is built from TRBV5-6 and TRBJ2-7; 7 nucleotides match TRBD1. J lost 0 bases, V lost 4 bases, and 10 bases had no gene match. The CDR3 is 16 residues long. CDR1 is SGHDT and CDR2 is YYEEEE in the germline V gene. The CDR3 bases are TGTGCCAGCAGCAACTTCGGACAGGCCCTCTCCTACGAGCAGTACGTC. This encodes CASSNFGQALSYEQYV.

V and J are TRBV29-1 and TRBJ1-2, with D possibly matching TRBD1 (6 bases). Trimming removed 6 bases at V and 0 bases at J, with 23 bases between. CDR1 and CDR2 from the germline V gene are SQVTM and ANQGSEA. This CDR3 contains 17 residues. DNA for the CDR3: TGCAGCGTCCTACACTCGACAGGACAACCATCTAACTATGGCTACACCTTC. Translating it yields CSVLHSTGQPSNYGYTF. The whole variable domain, remainder taken from reference TRBV29-1 and TRBJ1-2, is SAVISQKPSRDICQRGTSLTIQCQVDSQVTMMFWYRQQPGQSLTLIATANQGSEATYESGFVIDKFPISRPNLTFSTLTVSNMSPEDSSIYLCSVLHSTGQPSNYGYTFGSGTRLTVV.

V and J are TRBV7-2 and TRBJ2-3; the D gene is possibly TRBD2 (6 bases). Trimming took 5 bases from V and 2 from J, leaving 14 bases between them. Germline CDR1 is SGHTA and CDR2 is FQGNSA. This CDR3 contains 15 residues. The CDR3 loop is CASSRDLIYTDTQYF. CDR3 DNA: TGTGCCAGCAGCCGGGACTTGATTTACACAGATACGCAGTATTTT.

The chain links TRBV19 to TRBJ1-2; TRBD1 matches at 8 bases. V lost 7 bases to trimming and J lost 6 bases; unmatched junction nucleotides: 10. Germline V gene lookup returns CDR1 LNHDA and CDR2 SQIVND (reference sequence). The CDR3 is 14 residues long. CDR3 nucleotide sequence: TGTGCCAGTACCTCGGTAGAGACAGGGGATGGCTACACCTTC. It is translated as CASTSVETGDGYTF.

This chain joins TRBV10-3 and TRBJ2-1; 10 bases are a match to TRBD2. Germline CDR1 reads ENHRY; CDR2 reads SYGVKD. The CDR3 covers 15 residues. Losses at the gene ends were 6 bases for V and 8 bases for J; bases not matched to a gene: 10. CDR3 protein: CAIRIQAGGPDEQFF. For the CDR3, the DNA is TGTGCCATCAGGATTCAAGCGGGGGGGCCGGATGAGCAGTTCTTC.

The J gene is TRBJ2-4, the V gene TRBV7-9; 11 nucleotides agree with TRBD2. V was clipped by 1 base and J by 4 bases; unmatched bases: 3. This CDR3 spans 16 amino acids. Per germline, CDR1 SEHNR and CDR2 FQNEAQ (reference sequence). As DNA, the CDR3 is TGTGCCAGCAGCTTAGAAACTAGCGGGAGAAAAAACATTCAGTACTTC. This translates into CASSLETSGRKNIQYF. The variable domain in full, completed from reference TRBV7-9 and TRBJ2-4, reads DTGVSQNPRHKITKRGQNVTFRCDPISEHNRLYWYRQTLGQGPEFLTYFQNEAQLEKSRLLSDRFSAERPKGSFSTLEIQRTEQGDSAMYLCASSLETSGRKNIQYFGAGTRLSVL.

This clone was observed a single time. The chain uses TRBV18 and TRBJ2-1, with a possible D match to TRBD1 (6 bases). V lost 3 bases, J lost 0 bases, and 15 bases lay in between. Germline assignment: CDR1 KGHSH and CDR2 LQKENI. This CDR3 spans 17 amino acids. This CDR3 is CASSPPTGLSSYNEQFF. CDR3 nucleotides: TGTGCCAGCTCACCGCCGACAGGCCTGAGCTCCTACAATGAGCAGTTCTTC.

J is TRBJ2-2 and V is TRBV18; D is uncertain. Germline lookup yields CDR1 KGHSH and CDR2 LQKENI. There are 16 residues in the CDR3. V lost 2 bases and J lost 3, with 13 bases in between. The CDR3 loop is CASSPFHGADTGELFF. DNA of the CDR3: TGTGCCAGCTCACCATTTCATGGCGCGGACACCGGGGAGCTGTTTTTT.

The table lists this clone with a count of one. The rearrangement links TRBV2 to TRBJ1-1; D is ambiguous. Germline loops: CDR1 SNHLY, CDR2 FYNNEI. The CDR3 covers 12 residues. V lost 8 bases and J lost 4, with 11 bases in between. As DNA, the CDR3 is TGTGCCAGCGTGGAGGTGGGCACTGAAGCTTTCTTT. Amino acids: CASVEVGTEAFF.

J is TRBJ1-1 and V is TRBV7-2; D is possibly TRBD1 (6 bases). The CDR3 runs 14 residues. Looked up from germline, CDR1 is SGHTA and CDR2 is FQGNSA. V dropped 4 bases and J dropped 5 bases, with 14 bases sitting between them. The CDR3 DNA is TGTGCCAGCAGCTACAGGGTGGGGTGGACTGAAGCTTTCTTT. It codes for CASSYRVGWTEAFF.

The chain combines TRBV2 with TRBJ2-7; the D is unclear. With 6 bases removed from V and 0 bases from J, the gap between germline ends came to 6 bases. The CDR3 has 12 residues. The germline CDR1 and CDR2 sequences are SNHLY and FYNNEI. This CDR3 reads CASRADSYEQYV. CDR3 nucleotides: TGTGCCAGCAGGGCGGACTCCTACGAGCAGTACGTC.

This clone was seen a few times. This sequence joins TRBV7-9 and TRBJ1-2; D is unclear. CDR3 size: 16 residues. The ends were cut back, 2 bases at V and 0 bases at J, with 13 bases in the middle. The V gene's germline CDR1 is SEHNR and CDR2 FQNEAQ (reference sequence). The CDR3 spells CASSLSGAEANYGYTF. DNA for the CDR3: TGTGCCAGCAGCTTAAGTGGCGCGGAAGCTAACTATGGCTACACCTTC.

Of note for this clone: The junction departs from the called germline gene at one end, perhaps through a read error. The chain joins TRBV7-7 to TRBJ1-1; D not certain. The CDR3 is 13 residues long. Germline V gene sequence: CDR1 SSHAT, CDR2 FNYEAQ (reference sequence). The CDR3 DNA follows: TGTGCTAGCAGCTTAGGAGAGAACACTGAAGCTTTCTTT. The encoded protein is CASSLGENTEAFF.

The chain recombines TRBV13 with TRBJ2-1; no clear D gene. V shed 1 base and J shed 15 bases, with 10 bases lying between them. The V gene's germline CDR1 is PRHDT and CDR2 FYEKMQ (reference sequence). The CDR3 length is 11 residues. Here the CDR3 reads CASSLDSPRFF. The CDR3 DNA follows: TGTGCCAGCAGCTTAGACTCCCCGCGGTTCTTC.